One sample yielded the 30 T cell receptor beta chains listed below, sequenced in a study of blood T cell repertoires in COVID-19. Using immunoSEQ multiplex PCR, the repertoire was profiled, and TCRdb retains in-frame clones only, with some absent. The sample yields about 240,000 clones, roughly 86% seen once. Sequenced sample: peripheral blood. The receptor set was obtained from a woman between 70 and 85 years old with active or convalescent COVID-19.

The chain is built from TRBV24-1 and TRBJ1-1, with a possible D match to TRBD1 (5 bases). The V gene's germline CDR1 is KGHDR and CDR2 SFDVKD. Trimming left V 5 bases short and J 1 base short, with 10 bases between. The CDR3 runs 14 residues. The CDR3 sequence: CATSGSRGNTEAFF. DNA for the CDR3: TGTGCCACCAGTGGATCTAGGGGGAACACTGAAGCTTTCTTT.

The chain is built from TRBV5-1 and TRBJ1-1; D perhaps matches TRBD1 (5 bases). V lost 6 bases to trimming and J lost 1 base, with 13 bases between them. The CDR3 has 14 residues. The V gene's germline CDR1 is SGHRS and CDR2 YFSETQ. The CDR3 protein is CASMDKTKNTEAFF. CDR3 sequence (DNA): TGCGCCAGCATGGACAAGACGAAGAACACTGAAGCTTTCTTT.

CDR3 protein: CATSDSFDRRNTEAFF. CDR3 nucleotide sequence: TGTGCCACCAGCGACTCATTTGACAGGAGGAACACTGAAGCTTTCTTT. This chain uses TRBV15 with TRBJ1-1; maybe TRBD1 (6 bases). V lost 5 bases, J lost 1 base, and 17 bases lay in between. The CDR3 has 16 amino acids. Per germline, CDR1 LNHNV and CDR2 YYDKDF (reference sequence).

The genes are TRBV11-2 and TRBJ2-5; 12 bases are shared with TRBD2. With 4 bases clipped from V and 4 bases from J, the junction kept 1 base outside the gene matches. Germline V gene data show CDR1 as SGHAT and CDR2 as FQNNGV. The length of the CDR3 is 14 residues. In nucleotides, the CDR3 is TGTGCCAGCAGCTCGGGACTAGCGGGAGAGACCCAGTACTTC. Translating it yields CASSSGLAGETQYF.

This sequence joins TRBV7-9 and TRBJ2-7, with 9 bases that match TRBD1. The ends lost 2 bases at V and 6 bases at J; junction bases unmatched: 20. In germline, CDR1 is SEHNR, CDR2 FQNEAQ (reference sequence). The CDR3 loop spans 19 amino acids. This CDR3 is CASSLFGTGYPRLEGEQYF. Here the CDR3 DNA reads TGTGCCAGCAGCTTATTCGGGACAGGGTACCCCCGGCTAGAAGGCGAGCAGTACTTC.

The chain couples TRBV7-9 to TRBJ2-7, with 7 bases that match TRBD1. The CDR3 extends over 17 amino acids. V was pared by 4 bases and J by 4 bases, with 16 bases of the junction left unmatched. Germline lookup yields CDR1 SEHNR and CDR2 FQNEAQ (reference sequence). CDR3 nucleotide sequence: TGTGCCAGCAGCTCCAGGTCCCTAGGGACAGTTCTGTACGAGCAGTACTTC. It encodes CASSSRSLGTVLYEQYF. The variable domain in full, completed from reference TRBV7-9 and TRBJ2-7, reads DTGVSQNPRHKITKRGQNVTFRCDPISEHNRLYWYRQTLGQGPEFLTYFQNEAQLEKSRLLSDRFSAERPKGSFSTLEIQRTEQGDSAMYLCASSSRSLGTVLYEQYFGPGTRLTVT.

CDR3 coding DNA: TGTGCCAGCAGTTCGGACAGAGCGAGCGTCGTGCAGCCCCAGCATTTT. Residues: CASSSDRASVVQPQHF. V gene TRBV6-2 or TRBV6-3 combines with J gene TRBJ1-5, with D maybe TRBD1 (6 bases). Trimming left V 4 bases short and J 7 bases short, with 20 bases between. Germline lookup yields CDR1 MNHEY and CDR2 SVGEGT. The CDR3 totals 16 residues.

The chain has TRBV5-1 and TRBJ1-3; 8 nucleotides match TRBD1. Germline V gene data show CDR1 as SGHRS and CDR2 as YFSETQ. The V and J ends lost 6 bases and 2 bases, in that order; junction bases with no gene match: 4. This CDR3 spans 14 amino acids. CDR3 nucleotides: TGCGCCAGCAAAAGGACAGGGACTGGAAACACCATATATTTT. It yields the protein CASKRTGTGNTIYF.

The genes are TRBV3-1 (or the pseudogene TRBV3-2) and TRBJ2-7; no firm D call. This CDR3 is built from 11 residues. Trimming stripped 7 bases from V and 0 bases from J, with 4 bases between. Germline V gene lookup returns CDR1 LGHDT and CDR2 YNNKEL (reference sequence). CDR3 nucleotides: TGTGCCAGCACCTCCTCCTACGAGCAGTACTTC. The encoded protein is CASTSSYEQYF.

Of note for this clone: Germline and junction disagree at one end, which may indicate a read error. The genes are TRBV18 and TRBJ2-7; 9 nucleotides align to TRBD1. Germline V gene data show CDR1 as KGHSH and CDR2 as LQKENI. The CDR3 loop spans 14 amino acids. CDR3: CASAPGTGKVEQYF. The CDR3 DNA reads TGTGCCAGCGCACCCGGGACAGGGAAGGTCGAGCAGTACTTC.

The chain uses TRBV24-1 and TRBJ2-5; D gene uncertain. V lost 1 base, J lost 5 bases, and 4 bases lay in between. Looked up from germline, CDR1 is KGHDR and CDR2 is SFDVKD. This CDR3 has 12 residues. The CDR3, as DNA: TGTGCCACCAGTGATTTAGCTGAGACCCAGTACTTC. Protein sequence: CATSDLAETQYF.

CDR3 amino acids: CASSLGPSGQVKFF. For the CDR3, the DNA is TGTGCCAGCAGCTTAGGACCCTCGGGACAGGTAAAGTTCTTC. This sequence joins TRBV11-3 and TRBJ2-1; TRBD1 matches at 8 bases. The CDR3 spans 14 residues. The trim removed 1 base at V and 14 bases at J, leaving 10 bases unmatched. Germline V gene data show CDR1 as SGHNT and CDR2 as YENEEA.

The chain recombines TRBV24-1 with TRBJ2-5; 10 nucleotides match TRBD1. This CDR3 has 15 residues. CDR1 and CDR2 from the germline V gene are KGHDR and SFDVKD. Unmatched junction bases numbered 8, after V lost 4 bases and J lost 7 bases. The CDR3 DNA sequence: TGTGCCACCAGTGAGGCCGGGACAGGGGCCGCGACCCAGTACTTC. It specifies CATSEAGTGAATQYF.

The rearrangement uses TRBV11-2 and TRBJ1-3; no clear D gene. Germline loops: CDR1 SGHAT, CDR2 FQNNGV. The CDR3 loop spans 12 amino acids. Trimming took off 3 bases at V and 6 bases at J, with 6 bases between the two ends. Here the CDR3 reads CASSLQANTIYF. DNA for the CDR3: TGTGCCAGCAGCTTGCAGGCAAACACCATATATTTT. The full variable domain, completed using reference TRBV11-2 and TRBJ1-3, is EAGVAQSPRYKIIEKRQSVAFWCNPISGHATLYWYQQILGQGPKLLIQFQNNGVVDDSQLPKDRFSAERLKGVDSTLKIQPAKLEDSAVYLCASSLQANTIYFGEGSWLTVV.

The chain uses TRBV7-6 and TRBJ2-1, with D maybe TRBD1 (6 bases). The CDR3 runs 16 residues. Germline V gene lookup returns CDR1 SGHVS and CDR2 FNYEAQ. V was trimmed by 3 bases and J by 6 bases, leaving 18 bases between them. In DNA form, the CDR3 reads TGTGCCAGCAGCTTCCCCGGGGACACGACGGTCAATGAGCAGTTCTTC. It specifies CASSFPGDTTVNEQFF.

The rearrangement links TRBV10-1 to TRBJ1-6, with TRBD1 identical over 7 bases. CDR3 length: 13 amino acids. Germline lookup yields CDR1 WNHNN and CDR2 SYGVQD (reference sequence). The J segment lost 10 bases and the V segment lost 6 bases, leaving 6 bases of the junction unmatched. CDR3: CASSGQEGSPLHF. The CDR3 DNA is TGCGCCAGCAGCGGACAGGAGGGATCACCCCTCCACTTT.

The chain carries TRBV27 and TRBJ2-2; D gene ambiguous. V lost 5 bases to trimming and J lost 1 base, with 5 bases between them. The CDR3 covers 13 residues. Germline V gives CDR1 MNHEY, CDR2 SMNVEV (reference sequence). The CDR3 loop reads CASSNRNTGELFF. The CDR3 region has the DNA TGTGCCAGCAGTAACAGGAACACCGGGGAGCTGTTTTTT.

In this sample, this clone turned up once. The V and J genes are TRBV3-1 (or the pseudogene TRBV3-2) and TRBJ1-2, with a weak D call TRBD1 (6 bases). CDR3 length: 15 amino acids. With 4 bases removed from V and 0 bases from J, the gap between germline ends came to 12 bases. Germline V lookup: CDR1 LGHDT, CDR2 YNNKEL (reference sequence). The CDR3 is CASSPIGQPNYGYTF. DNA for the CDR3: TGTGCCAGCAGCCCCATCGGACAGCCTAACTATGGCTACACCTTC.

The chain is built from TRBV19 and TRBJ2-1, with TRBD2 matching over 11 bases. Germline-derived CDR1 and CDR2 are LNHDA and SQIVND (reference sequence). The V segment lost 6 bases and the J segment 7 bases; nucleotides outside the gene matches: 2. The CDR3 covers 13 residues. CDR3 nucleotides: TGTGCCAGTAGGGCTAGCGGGGGGAATGAGCAGTTCTTC. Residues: CASRASGGNEQFF.

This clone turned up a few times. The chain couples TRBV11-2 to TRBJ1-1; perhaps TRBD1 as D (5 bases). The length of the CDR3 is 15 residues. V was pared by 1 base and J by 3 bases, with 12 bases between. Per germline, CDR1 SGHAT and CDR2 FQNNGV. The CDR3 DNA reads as TGTGCCAGCAGCTTAGCGAGGGGCGGGGACACTGAAGCTTTCTTT. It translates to CASSLARGGDTEAFF.

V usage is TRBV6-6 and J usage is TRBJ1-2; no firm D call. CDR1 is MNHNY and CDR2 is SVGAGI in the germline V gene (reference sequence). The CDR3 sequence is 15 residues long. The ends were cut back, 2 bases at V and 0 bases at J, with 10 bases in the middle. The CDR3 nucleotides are TGTGCCAGCAGTTACACCCTACAGCCTAACTATGGCTACACCTTC. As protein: CASSYTLQPNYGYTF.

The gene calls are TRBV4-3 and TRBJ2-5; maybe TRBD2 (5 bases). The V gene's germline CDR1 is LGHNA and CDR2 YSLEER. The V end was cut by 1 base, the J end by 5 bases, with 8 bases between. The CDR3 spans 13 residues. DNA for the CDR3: TGCGCCAGCAGCCAAGCCTCGGGGGAGACCCAGTACTTC. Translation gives CASSQASGETQYF.

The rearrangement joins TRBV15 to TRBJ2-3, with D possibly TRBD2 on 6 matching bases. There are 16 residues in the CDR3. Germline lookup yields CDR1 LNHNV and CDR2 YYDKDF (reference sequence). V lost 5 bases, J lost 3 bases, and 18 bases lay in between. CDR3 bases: TGTGCCACCAGCGCCCATATGGGGGGTTCGACAGATACGCAGTATTTT. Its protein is CATSAHMGGSTDTQYF.

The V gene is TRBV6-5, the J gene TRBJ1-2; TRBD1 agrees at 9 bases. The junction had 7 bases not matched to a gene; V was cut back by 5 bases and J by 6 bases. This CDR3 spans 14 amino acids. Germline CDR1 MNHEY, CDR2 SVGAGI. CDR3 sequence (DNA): TGTGCCAGCAGTCAACGGACAGGGGTAGATGGCTACACCTTC. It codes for CASSQRTGVDGYTF.

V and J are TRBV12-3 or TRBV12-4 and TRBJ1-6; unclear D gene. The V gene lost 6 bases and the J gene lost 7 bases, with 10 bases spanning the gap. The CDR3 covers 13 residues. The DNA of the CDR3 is TGTGCCAGCAGGGACTCTCGAAATTCACCCCTCCACTTT. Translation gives CASRDSRNSPLHF.

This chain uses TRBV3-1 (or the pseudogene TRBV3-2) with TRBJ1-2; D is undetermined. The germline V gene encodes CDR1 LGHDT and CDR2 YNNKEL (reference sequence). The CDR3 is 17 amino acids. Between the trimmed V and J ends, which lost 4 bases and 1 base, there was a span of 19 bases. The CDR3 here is CASSPGIDPKGNYGYTF. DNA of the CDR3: TGTGCCAGCAGCCCGGGGATCGACCCGAAGGGTAACTATGGCTACACCTTC.

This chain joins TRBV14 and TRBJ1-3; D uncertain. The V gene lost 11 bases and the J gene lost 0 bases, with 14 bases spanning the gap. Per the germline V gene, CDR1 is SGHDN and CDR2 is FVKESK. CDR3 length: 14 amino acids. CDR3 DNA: TGTGCCTCCGGCGGGTCCAACTCTGGAAACACCATATATTTT. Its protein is CASGGSNSGNTIYF. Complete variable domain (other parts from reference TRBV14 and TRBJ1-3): EAGVTQFPSHSVIEKGQTVTLRCDPISGHDNLYWYRRVMGKEIKFLLHFVKESKQDESGMPNNRFLAERTGGTYSTLKVQPAELEDSGVYFCASGGSNSGNTIYFGEGSWLTVV.

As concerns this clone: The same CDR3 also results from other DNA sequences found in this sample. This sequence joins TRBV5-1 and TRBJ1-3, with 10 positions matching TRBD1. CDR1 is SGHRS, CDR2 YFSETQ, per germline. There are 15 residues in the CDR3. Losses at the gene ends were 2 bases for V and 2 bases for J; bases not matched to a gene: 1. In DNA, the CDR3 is TGCGCCAGCAGCTTAGGGACAGGGGCTGGAAACACCATATATTTT. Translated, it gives CASSLGTGAGNTIYF.

In DNA form, the CDR3 reads TGCGCCAGCAGCTTGGATGCAGGGGATGGCTACACCTTC. Translating gives CASSLDAGDGYTF. The chain links TRBV5-1 to TRBJ1-2; maybe TRBD1 (6 bases). Germline V gene data show CDR1 as SGHRS and CDR2 as YFSETQ. V lost 0 bases and J 6 bases, leaving 9 bases between the germline ends. This CDR3 comprises 13 residues.

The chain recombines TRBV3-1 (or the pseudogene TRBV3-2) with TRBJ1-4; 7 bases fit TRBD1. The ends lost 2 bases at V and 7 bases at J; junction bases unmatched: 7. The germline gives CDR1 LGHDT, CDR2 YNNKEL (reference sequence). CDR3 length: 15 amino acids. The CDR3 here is CASSQLMAGGEKLFF. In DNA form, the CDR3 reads TGTGCCAGCAGCCAACTAATGGCAGGGGGTGAAAAACTGTTTTTT.